One sample yielded the 9 T cell receptor beta chains listed below, sequenced in a study of OX40 agonist ivuxolimab in advanced cancers. TCRdb keeps only in-frame clones here, not all; method: immunoSEQ multiplex PCR. The table records some 70,000 clones, roughly 87% of them present only once. Material: CD4+ or CD8+ T cells sorted from blood, obtained in a trial of the OX40 agonist ivuxolimab. These receptors were taken from an adult with an advanced solid tumor such as melanoma, head and neck, liver or kidney cancer.

J is TRBJ2-7 and V is TRBV7-9; D remains unclear. Germline V gene sequence: CDR1 SEHNR, CDR2 FQNEAQ (reference sequence). This CDR3 comprises 15 residues. Trimming pared 7 bases from V and 2 bases from J, leaving 18 bases between. The CDR3 bases are TGTGCCAGCACCCTGGGTCGGAGCCCGACCTACGAGCAGTACTTC. It codes for CASTLGRSPTYEQYF. The whole variable domain, filled in from reference TRBV7-9 and TRBJ2-7, reads DTGVSQNPRHKITKRGQNVTFRCDPISEHNRLYWYRQTLGQGPEFLTYFQNEAQLEKSRLLSDRFSAERPKGSFSTLEIQRTEQGDSAMYLCASTLGRSPTYEQYFGPGTRLTVT.

This rearrangement joins TRBV4-2 to TRBJ2-3; TRBD1 matches at 8 bases. Germline-derived CDR1 and CDR2 are LGHNA and YNFKEQ. This CDR3 is built from 16 residues. The V segment lost 4 bases and the J segment 2 bases; nucleotides outside the gene matches: 8. The chain's CDR3 is CASSLEGGQDTDTQYF. DNA for the CDR3: TGTGCCAGCAGCCTCGAAGGGGGACAGGACACAGATACGCAGTATTTT.

This sequence joins TRBV7-6 and TRBJ2-1, with 7 nucleotides matching TRBD2. Germline loops: CDR1 SGHVS, CDR2 FNYEAQ. Germline trimming cut 0 bases from V and 4 bases from J; bases unmatched to any gene: 6. This CDR3 comprises 16 residues. CDR3 sequence reads: CASSLAGGPPYNEQFF. In DNA form, the CDR3 reads TGTGCCAGCAGCTTAGCGGGAGGGCCCCCTTACAATGAGCAGTTCTTC.

This clone was picked up a small number of times. CDR3 in DNA: TGTGCCAGCAGTTCCGTCACAGTGTATGGCTACACCTTC. Amino acid sequence: CASSSVTVYGYTF. This chain uses TRBV25-1 with TRBJ1-2; D call uncertain. The germline V gene encodes CDR1 MGHDK and CDR2 SYGVNS. The V and J ends lost 5 bases and 5 bases respectively, with 12 bases between them. The CDR3 has 13 amino acids.

This CDR3 reads CASSIPTGGHTEAFF. The CDR3 DNA is TGTGCCAGCAGTATTCCGACAGGGGGCCACACTGAAGCTTTCTTT. V is TRBV28 and J is TRBJ1-1; 10 nucleotides agree with TRBD1. With V trimmed by 5 bases and J by 3 bases, 6 bases remained unmatched. The CDR3 spans 15 residues. Per the germline V gene, CDR1 is MDHEN and CDR2 is SYDVKM. Based on the CDR3 plus reference TRBV28 and TRBJ1-1, the full variable domain is DVKVTQSSRYLVKRTGEKVFLECVQDMDHENMFWYRQDPGLGLRLIYFSYDVKMKEKGDIPEGYSVSREKKERFSLILESASTNQTSMYLCASSIPTGGHTEAFFGQGTRLTVV.

The CDR3 loop is CASSLEEIEQYF. In DNA form, the CDR3 reads TGTGCCAGCAGCTTAGAAGAGATCGAGCAGTACTTC. This sequence joins TRBV11-3 and TRBJ2-7, with unresolved D. The CDR3 sequence is 12 residues long. Germline CDR1 and CDR2: SGHNT and YENEEA. Between the trimmed V and J ends, which lost 0 bases and 6 bases, there was a span of 6 bases. The variable domain in full, with the rest retrieved from reference TRBV11-3 and TRBJ2-7, is EAGVVQSPRYKIIEKKQPVAFWCNPISGHNTLYWYLQNLGQGPELLIRYENEEAVDDSQLPKDRFSAERLKGVDSTLKIQPAELGDSAVYLCASSLEEIEQYFGPGTRLTVT.

The J gene is TRBJ1-2, the V gene TRBV28; D not certain. Germline CDR1 and CDR2: MDHEN and SYDVKM. Trimming removed 4 bases at V and 4 bases at J, with 16 bases between. The CDR3 is 15 amino acids. The CDR3 DNA sequence: TGTGCCAGCAGTTCCCAGGCCCCGCTAGGCTATGGCTACACCTTC. Encoded protein: CASSSQAPLGYGYTF.

This clone was picked up a small number of times. The chain is built from TRBV4-2 and TRBJ2-3, with TRBD1 identical over 8 bases. The CDR3 consists of 15 residues. With 0 bases clipped from V and 4 bases from J, the junction kept 3 bases outside the gene matches. The germline V gene has CDR1 LGHNA and CDR2 YNFKEQ. CDR3 in DNA: TGTGCCAGCAGCCAAGAGGGACAGGAATCAGATACGCAGTATTTT. Amino acid sequence: CASSQEGQESDTQYF.

The chain employs TRBV9 and TRBJ2-7; D remains unclear. V was pared by 0 bases and J by 4 bases, with 11 bases between. The CDR3 is 14 amino acids. CDR1 is SGDLS and CDR2 is YYNGEE in the germline V gene. CDR3 DNA sequence: TGTGCCAGCAGCGTAGGTCTAGATCCATACGAGCAGTACTTC. It encodes CASSVGLDPYEQYF.